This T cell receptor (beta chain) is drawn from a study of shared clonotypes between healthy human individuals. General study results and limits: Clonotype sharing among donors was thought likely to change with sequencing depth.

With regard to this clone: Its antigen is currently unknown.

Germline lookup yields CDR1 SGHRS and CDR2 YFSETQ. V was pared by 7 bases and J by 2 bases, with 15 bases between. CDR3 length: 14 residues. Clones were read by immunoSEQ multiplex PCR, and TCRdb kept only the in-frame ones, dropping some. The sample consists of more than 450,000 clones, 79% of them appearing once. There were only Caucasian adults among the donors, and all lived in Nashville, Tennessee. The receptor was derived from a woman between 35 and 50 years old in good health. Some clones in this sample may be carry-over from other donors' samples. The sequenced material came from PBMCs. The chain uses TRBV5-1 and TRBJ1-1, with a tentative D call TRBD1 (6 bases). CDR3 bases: TGCGCCAGCGGACCAGGGGACACTAACACTGAAGCTTTCTTT. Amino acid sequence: CASGPGDTNTEAFF. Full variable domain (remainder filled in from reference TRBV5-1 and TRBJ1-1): KAGVTQTPRYLIKTRGQQVTLSCSPISGHRSVSWYQQTPGQGLQFLFEYFSETQRNKGNFPGRFSGRQFSNSRSEMNVSTLELGDSALYLCASGPGDTNTEAFFGQGTRLTVV.